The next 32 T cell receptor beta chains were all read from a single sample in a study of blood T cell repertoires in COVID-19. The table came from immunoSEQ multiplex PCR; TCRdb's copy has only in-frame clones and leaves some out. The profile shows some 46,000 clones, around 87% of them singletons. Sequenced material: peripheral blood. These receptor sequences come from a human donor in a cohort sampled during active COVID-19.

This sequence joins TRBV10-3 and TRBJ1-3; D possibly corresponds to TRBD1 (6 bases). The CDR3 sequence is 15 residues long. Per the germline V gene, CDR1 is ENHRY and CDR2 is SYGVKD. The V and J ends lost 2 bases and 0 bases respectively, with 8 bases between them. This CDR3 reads CAISEAGVSGNTIYF. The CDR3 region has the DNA TGTGCCATCAGTGAGGCAGGGGTCTCTGGAAACACCATATATTTT.

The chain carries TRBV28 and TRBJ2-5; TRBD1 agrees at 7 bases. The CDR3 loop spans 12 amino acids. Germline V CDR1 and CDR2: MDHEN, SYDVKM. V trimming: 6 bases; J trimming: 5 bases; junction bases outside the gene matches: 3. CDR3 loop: CASRSTGETQYF. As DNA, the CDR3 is TGTGCCAGCAGGTCGACAGGGGAGACCCAGTACTTC.

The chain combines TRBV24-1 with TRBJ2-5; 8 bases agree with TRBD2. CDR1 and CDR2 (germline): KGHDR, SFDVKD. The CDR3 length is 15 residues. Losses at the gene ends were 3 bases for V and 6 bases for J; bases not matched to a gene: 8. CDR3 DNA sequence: TGTGCCACCAGTGATGCAGCGGGAGTCGCGAAGACCCAGTACTTC. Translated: CATSDAAGVAKTQYF.

In DNA, the CDR3 is TGTGCCAGCAGCCGAATGGACAGAGACACAGATACGCAGTATTTT. This translates into CASSRMDRDTDTQYF. This rearrangement joins TRBV5-6 to TRBJ2-3; D possibly corresponds to TRBD1 (6 bases). Germline assignment: CDR1 SGHDT and CDR2 YYEEEE. The CDR3 is 15 amino acids. The V end lost 4 bases, the J end lost 2 bases, and 14 bases lay between the germline ends.

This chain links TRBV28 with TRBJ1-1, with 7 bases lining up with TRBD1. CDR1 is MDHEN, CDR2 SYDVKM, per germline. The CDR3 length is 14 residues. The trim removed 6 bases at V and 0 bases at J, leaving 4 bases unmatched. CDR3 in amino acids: CASRGGQLNTEAFF. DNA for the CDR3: TGTGCCAGCAGGGGGGGACAGCTGAACACTGAAGCTTTCTTT.

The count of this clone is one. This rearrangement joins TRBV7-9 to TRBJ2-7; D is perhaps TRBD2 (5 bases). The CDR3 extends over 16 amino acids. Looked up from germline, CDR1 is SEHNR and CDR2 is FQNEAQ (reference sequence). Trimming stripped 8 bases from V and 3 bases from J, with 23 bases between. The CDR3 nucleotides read TGTGCCAGCGGACGCGCCCCTAGCATGGGATTCTACGAGCAGTACTTC. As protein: CASGRAPSMGFYEQYF.

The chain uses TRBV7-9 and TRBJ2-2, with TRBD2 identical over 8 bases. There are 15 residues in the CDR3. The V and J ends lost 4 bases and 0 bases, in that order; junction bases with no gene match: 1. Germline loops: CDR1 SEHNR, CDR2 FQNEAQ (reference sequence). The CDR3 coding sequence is TGTGCCAGCAGCTATAGCGGGGCGAACACCGGGGAGCTGTTTTTT. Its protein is CASSYSGANTGELFF.

The CDR3 region has the DNA TGTGCCAGCAGCTTGGCGGGAGGGACAGATACGCAGTATTTT. Its translation is CASSLAGGTDTQYF. This rearrangement joins TRBV7-9 to TRBJ2-3, with TRBD2 identical over 9 bases. The V gene's germline CDR1 is SEHNR and CDR2 FQNEAQ (reference sequence). J lost 3 bases, V lost 3 bases, and 1 base had no gene match. CDR3 size: 14 residues. Full variable domain (outside the CDR3, taken from reference TRBV7-9 and TRBJ2-3): DTGVSQNPRHKITKRGQNVTFRCDPISEHNRLYWYRQTLGQGPEFLTYFQNEAQLEKSRLLSDRFSAERPKGSFSTLEIQRTEQGDSAMYLCASSLAGGTDTQYFGPGTRLTVL.

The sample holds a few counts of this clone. The CDR3 region has the DNA TGCAGCGTTCAGACAGGGACGGGATACCAGCCCCAGCATTTT. This codes for CSVQTGTGYQPQHF. The V gene is TRBV29-1, the J gene TRBJ1-5, with 7 nucleotides matching TRBD1. The V segment lost 5 bases and the J segment 7 bases; nucleotides outside the gene matches: 11. Germline V CDR1 and CDR2: SQVTM, ANQGSEA. The CDR3 has 14 residues.

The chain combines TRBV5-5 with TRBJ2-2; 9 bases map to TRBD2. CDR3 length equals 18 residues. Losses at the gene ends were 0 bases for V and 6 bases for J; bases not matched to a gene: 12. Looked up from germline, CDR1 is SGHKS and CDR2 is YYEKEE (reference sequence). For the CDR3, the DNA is TGTGCCAGCAGCTTGGGCAGCACGGGACTAGCTTTCGCCGGGGAGCTGTTTTTT. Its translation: CASSLGSTGLAFAGELFF.

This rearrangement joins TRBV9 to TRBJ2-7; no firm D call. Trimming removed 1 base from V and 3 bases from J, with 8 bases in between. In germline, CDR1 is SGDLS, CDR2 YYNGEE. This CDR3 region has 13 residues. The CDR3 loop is CASSVSINYEQYF. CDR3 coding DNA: TGTGCCAGCAGCGTAAGCATTAACTACGAGCAGTACTTC.

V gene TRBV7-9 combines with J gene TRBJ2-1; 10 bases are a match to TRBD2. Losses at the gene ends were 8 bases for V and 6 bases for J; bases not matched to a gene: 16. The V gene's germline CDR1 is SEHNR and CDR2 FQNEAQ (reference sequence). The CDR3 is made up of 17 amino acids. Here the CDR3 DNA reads TGTGCCAGCGCATGGGTAGCGGGAGGATTAGGGGCCAATGAGCAGTTCTTC. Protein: CASAWVAGGLGANEQFF.

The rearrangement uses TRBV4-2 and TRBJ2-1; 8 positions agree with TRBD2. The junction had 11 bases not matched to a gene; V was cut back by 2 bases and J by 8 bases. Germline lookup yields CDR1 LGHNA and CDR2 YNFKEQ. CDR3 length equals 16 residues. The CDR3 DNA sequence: TGTGCCAGCAGCCAAAGCTCGTCTAGCGGGTTCGATGAGCAGTTCTTC. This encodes CASSQSSSSGFDEQFF.

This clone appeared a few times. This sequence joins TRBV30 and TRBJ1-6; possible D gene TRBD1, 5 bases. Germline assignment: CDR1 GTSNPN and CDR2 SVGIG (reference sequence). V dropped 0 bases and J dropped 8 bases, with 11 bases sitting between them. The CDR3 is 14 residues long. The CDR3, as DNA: TGTGCCTGGAGTGTGCGGGACGGGTATTCACCCCTCCACTTT. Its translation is CAWSVRDGYSPLHF.

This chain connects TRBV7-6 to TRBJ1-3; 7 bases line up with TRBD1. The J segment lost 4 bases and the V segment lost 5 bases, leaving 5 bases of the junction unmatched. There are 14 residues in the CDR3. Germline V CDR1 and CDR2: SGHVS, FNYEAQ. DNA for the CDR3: TGTGCCAGCAGCGCGACAGGGTCCGGAAACACCATATATTTT. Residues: CASSATGSGNTIYF.

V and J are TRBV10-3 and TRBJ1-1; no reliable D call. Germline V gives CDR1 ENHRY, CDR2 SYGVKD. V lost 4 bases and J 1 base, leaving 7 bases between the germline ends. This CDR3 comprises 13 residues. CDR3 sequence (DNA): TGTGCCATCAGTGTTGGCGGGAACACTGAAGCTTTCTTT. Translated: CAISVGGNTEAFF.

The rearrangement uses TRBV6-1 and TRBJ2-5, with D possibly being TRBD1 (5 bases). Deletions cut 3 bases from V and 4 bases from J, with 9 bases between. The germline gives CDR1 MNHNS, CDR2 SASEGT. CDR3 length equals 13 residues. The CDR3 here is CASSDFQGETQYF. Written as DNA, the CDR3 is TGTGCCAGCAGTGATTTCCAGGGAGAGACCCAGTACTTC.

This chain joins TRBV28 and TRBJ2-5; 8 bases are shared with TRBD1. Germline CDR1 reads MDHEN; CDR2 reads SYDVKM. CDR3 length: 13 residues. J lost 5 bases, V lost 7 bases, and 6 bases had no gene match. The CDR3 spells CASNQGARETQYF. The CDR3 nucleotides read TGTGCCAGCAACCAGGGGGCACGGGAGACCCAGTACTTC.

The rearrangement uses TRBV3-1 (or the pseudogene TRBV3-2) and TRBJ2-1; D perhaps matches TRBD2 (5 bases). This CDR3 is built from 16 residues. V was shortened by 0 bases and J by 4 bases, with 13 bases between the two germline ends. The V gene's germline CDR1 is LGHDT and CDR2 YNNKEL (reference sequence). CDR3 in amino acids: CASSQDQVASYNEQFF. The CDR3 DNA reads TGTGCCAGCAGCCAAGATCAGGTAGCGAGTTACAATGAGCAGTTCTTC.

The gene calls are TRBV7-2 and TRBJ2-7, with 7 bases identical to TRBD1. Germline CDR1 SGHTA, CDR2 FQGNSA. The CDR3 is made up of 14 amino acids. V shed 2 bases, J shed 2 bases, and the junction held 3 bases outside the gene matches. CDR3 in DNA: TGTGCCAGCAGCTTAAGGGACAGCACCTACGAGCAGTACTTC. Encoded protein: CASSLRDSTYEQYF. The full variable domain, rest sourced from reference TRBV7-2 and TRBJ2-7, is GAGVSQSPSNKVTEKGKDVELRCDPISGHTALYWYRQSLGQGLEFLIYFQGNSAPDKSGLPSDRFSAERTGGSVSTLTIQRTQQEDSAVYLCASSLRDSTYEQYFGPGTRLTVT.

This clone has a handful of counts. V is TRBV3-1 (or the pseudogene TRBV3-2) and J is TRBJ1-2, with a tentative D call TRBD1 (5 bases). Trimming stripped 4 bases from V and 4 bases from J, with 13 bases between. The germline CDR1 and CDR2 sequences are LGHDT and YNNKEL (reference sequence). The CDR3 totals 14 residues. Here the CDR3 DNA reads TGTGCCAGCAGCCCGACAGTCAACGGCTATGGCTACACCTTC. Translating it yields CASSPTVNGYGYTF.

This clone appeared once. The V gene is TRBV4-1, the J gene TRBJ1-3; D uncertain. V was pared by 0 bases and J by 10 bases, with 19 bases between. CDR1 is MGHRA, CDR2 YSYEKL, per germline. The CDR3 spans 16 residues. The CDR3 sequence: CASSQDSTALFGTIYF. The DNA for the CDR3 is TGCGCCAGCAGCCAAGATAGTACAGCCCTGTTTGGAACCATATATTTT.

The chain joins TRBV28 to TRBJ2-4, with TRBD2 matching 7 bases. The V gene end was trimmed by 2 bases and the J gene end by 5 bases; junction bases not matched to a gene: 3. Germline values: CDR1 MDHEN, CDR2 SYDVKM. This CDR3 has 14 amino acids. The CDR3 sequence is CASSLRDYQNIQYF. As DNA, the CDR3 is TGTGCCAGCAGTTTACGGGACTATCAAAACATTCAGTACTTC.

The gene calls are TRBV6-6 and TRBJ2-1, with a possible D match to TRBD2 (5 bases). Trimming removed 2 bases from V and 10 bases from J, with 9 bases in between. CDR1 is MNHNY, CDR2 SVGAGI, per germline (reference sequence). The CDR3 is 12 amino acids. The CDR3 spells CASSYGSGEQFF. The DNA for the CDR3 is TGTGCCAGCAGTTACGGGAGTGGGGAGCAGTTCTTC.

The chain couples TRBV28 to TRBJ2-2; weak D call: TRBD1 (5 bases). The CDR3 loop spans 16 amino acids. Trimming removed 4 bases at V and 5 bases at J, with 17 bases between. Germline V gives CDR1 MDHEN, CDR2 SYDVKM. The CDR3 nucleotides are TGTGCCAGCAGTTCCCTAAGGCAGGGTCGGACCGGGGAGCTGTTTTTT. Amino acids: CASSSLRQGRTGELFF.

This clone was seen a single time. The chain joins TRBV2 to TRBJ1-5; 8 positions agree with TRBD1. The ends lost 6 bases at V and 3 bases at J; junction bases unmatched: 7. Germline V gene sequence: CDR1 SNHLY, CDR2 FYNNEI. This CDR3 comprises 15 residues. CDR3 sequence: CASSRRTGNNQPQHF. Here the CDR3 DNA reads TGTGCCAGCAGCAGGAGGACAGGGAACAATCAGCCCCAGCATTTT.

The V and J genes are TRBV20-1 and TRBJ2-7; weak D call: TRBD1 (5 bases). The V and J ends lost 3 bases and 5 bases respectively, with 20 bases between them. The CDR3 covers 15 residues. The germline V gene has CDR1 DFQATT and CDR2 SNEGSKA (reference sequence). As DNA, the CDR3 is TGCAGTGCTAGTCCCCCTCCTTGGGGCCACCACGAGCAGTACTTC. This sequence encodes CSASPPPWGHHEQYF.

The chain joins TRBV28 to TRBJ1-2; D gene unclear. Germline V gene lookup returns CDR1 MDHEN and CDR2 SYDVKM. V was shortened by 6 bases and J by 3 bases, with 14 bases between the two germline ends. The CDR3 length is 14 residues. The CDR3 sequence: CASSTWESHYGYTF. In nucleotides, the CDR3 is TGTGCCAGCAGCACCTGGGAGAGCCACTATGGCTACACCTTC.

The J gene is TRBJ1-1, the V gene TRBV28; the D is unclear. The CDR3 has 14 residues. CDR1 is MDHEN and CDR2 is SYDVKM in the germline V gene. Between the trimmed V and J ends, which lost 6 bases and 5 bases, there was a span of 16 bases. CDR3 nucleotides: TGTGCCAGCAGCTGGACGTTAGCGGGGACTGAAGCTTTCTTT. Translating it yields CASSWTLAGTEAFF.

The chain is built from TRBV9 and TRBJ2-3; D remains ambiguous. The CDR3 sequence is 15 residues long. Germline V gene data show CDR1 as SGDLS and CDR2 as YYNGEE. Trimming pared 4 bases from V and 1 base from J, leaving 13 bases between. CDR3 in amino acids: CASSQVGVGTDTQYF. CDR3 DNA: TGTGCCAGCAGCCAGGTTGGCGTTGGCACAGATACGCAGTATTTT.

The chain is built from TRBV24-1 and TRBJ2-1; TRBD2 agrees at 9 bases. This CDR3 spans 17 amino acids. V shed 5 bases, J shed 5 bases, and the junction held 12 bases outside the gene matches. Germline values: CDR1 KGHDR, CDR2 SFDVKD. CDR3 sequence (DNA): TGTGCCACCAGTGCGACTAGCGGTGGGGTCAGGGACAATGAGCAGTTCTTC. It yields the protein CATSATSGGVRDNEQFF.

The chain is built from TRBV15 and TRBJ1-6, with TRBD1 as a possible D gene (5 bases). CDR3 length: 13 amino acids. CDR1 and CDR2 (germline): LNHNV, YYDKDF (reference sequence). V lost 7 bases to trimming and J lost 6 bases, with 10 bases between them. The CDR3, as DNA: TGTGCCACCATGGCAGGGCGTAATTCACCCCTCCACTTT. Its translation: CATMAGRNSPLHF.